The sequence of this T cell receptor beta chain was determined in a study of shared clonotypes between healthy human individuals. Study-wide results and caveats: Sampling included only blood; tissue repertoires likely differ. Rarefaction exposed incomplete sorted-subset sequencing despite large depth. Naive CD4 clonotypes overlapped across a handful of donors at roughly 4.5%.

The CDR3 has 15 amino acids. Trimming stripped 6 bases from V and 4 bases from J, with 17 bases between. CDR1 and CDR2 (germline): SGDLS, YYNGEE. As concerns this clone: Its specificity is unknown.

Per the original methods: Junction-only immunoSEQ data arrived without quality scores, meaning filtering differed. Clones were sequenced by immunoSEQ multiplex PCR, and TCRdb holds only the in-frame ones, with some missing. V and J calls and clone size come straight from that table; D and trimming were deduced from the DNA. The sample includes approximately 1.5 million clones, 95% to 99% of them seen just once. The sequence was obtained from a young man in good health. This rearrangement joins TRBV9 to TRBJ2-1; TRBD2 might be the D (7 bases). Sequencing used naive CD4+ T cells sorted from blood. Subset here: CD45RA+ positively selected. CDR3 region: CASTQGGGLYNEQFF. The CDR3 coding sequence is TGTGCCAGCACCCAGGGAGGGGGGCTTTACAATGAGCAGTTCTTC.